The 12 T cell receptor beta chains below were found in one sample sequenced in a study of post-analysis software for immune sequencing data. Study outcomes and limitations: Five or six TRBV segments, TRBV5-6, TRBV5-1 and TRBV20-1 among them, were found more frequent in patients than controls.

These receptors have no identified antigens. Tagging with unique molecular identifiers was a feature of the TCR beta cDNA libraries. TCRdb itself ran the PCR reads through MiXCR, one entry per CDR3 protein. The profile shows 600,000 to 750,000 distinct CDR3 sequences, approximately 59% of them singletons. The sample was blood. All receptors derive from a girl between 2 and 10 years old with multiple sclerosis.

The V gene is TRBV20-1, the J gene TRBJ2-1; 11 bases match TRBD2. V trimming: 3 bases; J trimming: 0 bases; junction bases outside the gene matches: 10. The CDR3 length is 18 residues. CDR1 is DFQATT and CDR2 is SNEGSKA in the germline V gene (reference sequence). CDR3 in DNA: TGCAGTGCTAGTGCACTAGCGGGGGCGCCGAGCTCCTACAATGAGCAGTTCTTC. Translation gives CSASALAGAPSSYNEQFF.

The chain recombines TRBV20-1 with TRBJ2-7, with D perhaps TRBD1 (5 bases). The CDR3 is 15 residues long. CDR1 is DFQATT, CDR2 SNEGSKA, per germline (reference sequence). Trimming removed 5 bases from V and 5 bases from J, with 22 bases in between. CDR3 DNA: TGCAGTGCTTTAAATTGGCAGGGCCCGGTCAACGAGCAGTACTTC. Residues: CSALNWQGPVNEQYF.

The chain joins TRBV6-5 to TRBJ1-2; TRBD1 agrees at 7 bases. Germline-derived CDR1 and CDR2 are MNHEY and SVGAGI. V lost 6 bases, J lost 0 bases, and 4 bases stayed unmatched. This CDR3 comprises 14 residues. The CDR3 protein is CASRRDSANYGYTF. CDR3 in DNA: TGTGCCAGCAGAAGGGACAGTGCTAACTATGGCTACACCTTC.

The chain uses TRBV29-1 and TRBJ1-1, with D uncertain. Trimming removed 7 bases from V and 1 base from J, with 19 bases in between. This CDR3 region has 15 residues. Germline CDR1 reads SQVTM; CDR2 reads ANQGSEA. The CDR3, as DNA: TGCAGCGCCGAAATGGCCGGGAGTTGGAACACTGAAGCTTTCTTT. It specifies CSAEMAGSWNTEAFF.

This clonotype was picked up one time. As DNA, the CDR3 is TGCGCCAGCAGCTTCGGGTCCCCCGGTGCCTATGGCTACACCTTC. Protein: CASSFGSPGAYGYTF. The V call is TRBV5-1, the J call TRBJ1-2; D is ambiguous. Germline V lookup: CDR1 SGHRS, CDR2 YFSETQ. The CDR3 totals 15 residues. V was shortened by 2 bases and J by 4 bases, with 15 bases between the two germline ends.

This chain links TRBV5-1 with TRBJ1-1; perhaps TRBD1 as D (6 bases). The CDR3 loop spans 15 amino acids. The V gene lost 1 base and the J gene lost 7 bases, with 17 bases spanning the gap. Per germline, CDR1 SGHRS and CDR2 YFSETQ. Here the CDR3 reads CASSLTGKGNGEAFF. As DNA, the CDR3 is TGCGCCAGCAGCTTGACAGGGAAGGGAAACGGTGAAGCTTTCTTT.

This clonotype was observed a single time. V usage is TRBV6-1 and J usage is TRBJ2-1; 7 bases align to TRBD2. Germline lookup yields CDR1 MNHNS and CDR2 SASEGT. The CDR3 has 16 amino acids. The ends lost 8 bases at V and 11 bases at J; junction bases unmatched: 21. This CDR3 is CASLGTMRVPGRQQFF. CDR3 in DNA: TGTGCCAGCTTAGGGACTATGAGAGTTCCTGGGCGACAGCAGTTCTTC.

V is TRBV2 and J is TRBJ1-2, with D possibly matching TRBD1 (6 bases). This CDR3 region has 14 residues. Germline V CDR1 and CDR2: SNHLY, FYNNEI. V lost 6 bases to trimming and J lost 5 bases, with 16 bases between them. Here the CDR3 DNA reads TGTGCCAGCAGGGGGTTCGGAGGGGGTTATGGCTACACCTTC. Translating it yields CASRGFGGGYGYTF.

The chain carries TRBV9 and TRBJ2-3; 12 bases map to TRBD2. Germline V CDR1 and CDR2: SGDLS, YYNGEE. The CDR3 is 18 residues long. V shed 4 bases, J shed 0 bases, and the junction held 9 bases outside the gene matches. Here the CDR3 DNA reads TGTGCCAGCAGCTCAACTAGCGGGAGGACGTTTAGCACAGATACGCAGTATTTT. This gives the protein CASSSTSGRTFSTDTQYF. Variable domain in full (rest from reference TRBV9 and TRBJ2-3): DSGVTQTPKHLITATGQRVTLRCSPRSGDLSVYWYQQSLDQGLQFLIQYYNGEERAKGNILERFSAQQFPDLHSELNLSSLELGDSALYFCASSSTSGRTFSTDTQYFGPGTRLTVL.

This chain links TRBV20-1 with TRBJ2-5; tentatively, D is TRBD2 (7 bases). V shed 6 bases and J shed 1 base, with 12 bases lying between them. There are 13 residues in the CDR3. Germline CDR1 and CDR2: DFQATT and SNEGSKA (reference sequence). DNA of the CDR3: TGCAGTGCACCCCGGGGGGCCCAAGAGACCCAGTACTTC. This translates into CSAPRGAQETQYF.

Note on this clonotype: Its ends do not fully match the called genes, so a read error is possible. This chain uses TRBV12-3 or TRBV12-4 with TRBJ2-3; the match to TRBD1 covers 8 bases. The CDR3 runs to 16 residues. The chain's CDR3 is CASSSGQDQSTDAQYF. CDR3 nucleotide sequence: TGTGCCAGCAGCTCGGGACAGGACCAAAGCACAGATGCGCAGTATTTT.

This clonotype showed up just a few times. This chain links TRBV6-5 with TRBJ1-6; D ambiguous. This CDR3 comprises 15 residues. With 6 bases removed from V and 10 bases from J, the gap between germline ends came to 19 bases. Germline CDR1 reads MNHEY; CDR2 reads SVGAGI. CDR3 DNA sequence: TGTGCCAGCAGCCGAAGACTAAACGAGGGCTCACCCCTCCACTTT. It specifies CASSRRLNEGSPLHF.